This TCR beta chain originates from a study of neurological immune-mediated disorders. The CDR3 runs 15 residues. Per germline, CDR1 SGHNT and CDR2 YYREEE (reference sequence). The germline V and J ends were trimmed by 7 bases and 8 bases, with 21 bases remaining between them. 5'RACE with 10-nucleotide random UMIs generated the cDNA. TCRdb re-derived calls from the 5' RACE reads in MiXCR, one entry per CDR3 protein. The sample yields 40,000 to 60,000 distinct CDR3 sequences, around 13% seen once. Time point specified: longitudinal time-point 2. The unsorted libraries were generated from a total of 2 million PBMCs, which had been stored in RNAlater at -80 C.

The source material was PBMCs. The clonotype was recovered from a male donor with HTLV-1-associated myelopathy (HAM/TSP). This chain uses TRBV5-4 with TRBJ1-4; D might be TRBD1 (5 bases). The CDR3 region is CASGRGGVAREKLFF. The CDR3 region has the DNA TGTGCCAGCGGACGGGGAGGGGTGGCGAGAGAAAAACTGTTTTTT.